These T cell receptor beta chains were read from a single sample in a study of blood T cell repertoires in COVID-19. Measured with immunoSEQ multiplex PCR; TCRdb has only the in-frame clones, and not every one. Among 250,000 to 350,000 clones listed, roughly 88% were seen once. The material sequenced was PBMCs or T cells enriched from blood (not recorded which). All receptors come from a woman aged 25 to 39 who had recovered from COVID-19. Both conserved end residues are part of each CDR3. The D gene is left open where the match is weak. A row's size may be missing; if present it is once, few, many or a size class.

J gene	V gene	D gene	clone size	CDR3 protein	CDR3 DNA
TRBJ2-2	TRBV10-3	.	.	CANRATEKGETGELFF	TGTGCCAACCGGGCGACGGAAAAGGGGGAGACCGGGGAGCTGTTTTTT
TRBJ2-3	TRBV9	.	.	CASSVNPGVGTDTQYF	TGTGCCAGCAGCGTAAACCCCGGGGTAGGAACAGATACGCAGTATTTT
TRBJ1-5	TRBV28	.	.	CATSSDSVNNQPQHF	TGTGCCACCTCGTCGGACAGCGTAAACAATCAGCCCCAGCATTTT
TRBJ2-2	TRBV11-2	TRBD2	.	CASSLSASGGTNTGELFF	TGTGCCAGCAGCTTATCGGCTAGCGGGGGAACGAACACCGGGGAGCTGTTTTTT
TRBJ2-5	TRBV4-2	TRBD1	.	CASSSGQGETQYF	TGTGCCAGCAGCTCGGGACAGGGAGAGACCCAGTACTTC
TRBJ1-3	TRBV29-1	TRBD1	.	CSAFGQGPGNTIYF	TGCAGCGCCTTCGGACAGGGGCCGGGAAACACCATATATTTT
TRBJ2-2	TRBV2	TRBD1	.	CASSADRGYTGELFF	TGTGCCAGCAGTGCGGACAGGGGCTACACCGGGGAGCTGTTTTTT
TRBJ1-4	TRBV28	.	once	CASSFQGRHYEKLFF	TGTGCCAGCAGTTTCCAGGGGCGCCATTATGAAAAACTGTTTTTT
TRBJ2-7	TRBV5-1	TRBD1	.	CASSHGGTGGYEQYF	TGCGCCAGCAGTCACGGCGGGACAGGGGGCTACGAGCAGTACTTC
TRBJ1-3	TRBV6-1	.	once	CASSEGPGLSGNTIYF	TGTGCCAGCAGTGAAGGGCCAGGTCTCTCTGGAAACACCATATATTTT
TRBJ1-3	TRBV7-6	.	.	CASSLERRSGNTIYF	TGTGCCAGCAGCTTAGAACGCCGGTCGGGAAACACCATATATTTT
TRBJ2-6	TRBV19	.	.	CASSLMGGVEANVLTF	TGTGCCAGTAGTTTGATGGGGGGAGTAGAGGCCAACGTCCTGACTTTC
TRBJ2-1	TRBV18	TRBD1	.	CASSSLTGDNEQFF	TGTGCCAGCTCATCCCTCACAGGGGATAATGAGCAGTTCTTC
TRBJ1-1	TRBV7-9	TRBD1	.	CASSFGTGDSEAFF	TGTGCCAGCAGCTTCGGGACAGGGGACTCTGAAGCTTTCTTT
TRBJ2-5	TRBV10-3	TRBD1	.	CAISDRQGPETQYF	TGTGCCATCAGTGATCGACAGGGTCCAGAGACCCAGTACTTC
TRBJ2-5	TRBV2	TRBD2	.	CASRQSGATQETQYF	TGTGCCAGCAGGCAGAGCGGGGCCACCCAAGAGACCCAGTACTTC
TRBJ1-1	TRBV30	.	.	CAWSDLRTAMNTEAFF	TGTGCCTGGAGTGACCTTAGGACAGCCATGAACACTGAAGCTTTCTTT
TRBJ2-1	TRBV6-5	TRBD2	.	CASSYRYGRENGEQFF	TGTGCCAGCAGTTACCGTTACGGGCGGGAGAACGGTGAGCAGTTCTTC
TRBJ2-5	TRBV27	TRBD1	.	CASSLRGPEETQYF	TGTGCCAGCTCCCTAAGGGGGCCGGAGGAGACCCAGTACTTC
TRBJ1-4	TRBV14	TRBD1	.	CASSQVDRAYEKLFF	TGTGCCAGCAGCCAAGTGGACAGGGCCTACGAAAAACTGTTTTTT
TRBJ1-1	TRBV5-6	TRBD1	.	CASRGTVMNTEAFF	TGTGCCAGCAGAGGGACAGTCATGAACACTGAAGCTTTCTTT
TRBJ1-1	TRBV25-1	.	.	CASSDPTGRSSEAFF	TGTGCCAGCAGTGATCCCACAGGGCGATCCTCTGAAGCTTTCTTT
TRBJ2-1	TRBV28	TRBD2	.	CASSLSGRGAFNNEQFF	TGTGCCAGCAGCCTGAGCGGGAGAGGGGCTTTTAACAATGAGCAGTTCTTC
TRBJ2-7	TRBV28	.	.	CASSSGFYEQYF	TGTGCCAGCAGTTCGGGGTTCTACGAGCAGTACTTC
TRBJ2-2	TRBV28	TRBD2	.	CASSYSSGGAGRELFF	TGTGCCAGCAGTTACTCTAGCGGGGGGGCTGGCCGGGAGCTGTTTTTT
TRBJ2-4	TRBV7-9	.	.	CASSLKGEAAKNIQYF	TGTGCCAGCAGCTTGAAAGGGGAGGCGGCCAAAAACATTCAGTACTTC
TRBJ2-3	TRBV10-2	TRBD2	.	CASSESIAFAGGPVDTQYF	TGCGCCAGCAGTGAGTCGATAGCGTTTGCGGGGGGGCCAGTAGATACGCAGTATTTT
TRBJ2-4	TRBV11-2	TRBD2	.	CASSQSPGLAIEYF	TGTGCCAGCAGCCAGTCGCCGGGACTAGCTATAGAGTACTTC
TRBJ2-3	TRBV7-8	.	.	CASSLIGQGISDTQYF	TGTGCCAGCAGCTTAATAGGTCAGGGAATTTCCGATACGCAGTATTTT
TRBJ1-1	TRBV28	TRBD1	.	CASSRGTGDSTEAFF	TGTGCCAGCAGCCGTGGGACAGGGGACTCCACTGAAGCTTTCTTT
TRBJ1-5	TRBV3-1/TRBV3-2	TRBD1	.	CASSLNRGQNQPQHF	TGTGCCAGCAGCCTCAACAGGGGCCAGAATCAGCCCCAGCATTTT
TRBJ2-1	TRBV6-5	TRBD1	.	CASSYRGGPYNEQFF	TGTGCCAGCAGTTACAGAGGGGGCCCCTACAATGAGCAGTTCTTC
TRBJ2-1	TRBV12-5	.	.	CASGLATFGGEQFF	TGTGCTAGTGGTTTGGCAACCTTCGGGGGTGAGCAGTTCTTC
TRBJ2-5	TRBV7-9	.	.	CASSFSSVHQETQYF	TGTGCCAGCAGCTTTTCCTCGGTGCACCAAGAGACCCAGTACTTC
TRBJ2-3	TRBV9	.	.	CASSVDATVTDTQYF	TGTGCCAGCAGCGTAGACGCTACAGTCACAGATACGCAGTATTTT
TRBJ2-2	TRBV19	TRBD1	.	CAANRGRLGGELFF	TGTGCCGCAAACAGGGGGCGCCTCGGCGGGGAGCTGTTTTTT
TRBJ2-1	TRBV3-1/TRBV3-2	TRBD2	.	CASSQESGGARREQFF	TGTGCCAGCAGCCAAGAAAGCGGGGGGGCACGTCGAGAGCAGTTCTTC
TRBJ2-6	TRBV7-8	TRBD1	.	CASSFLRRDRGSGANVLTF	TGTGCCAGCAGCTTTCTCCGTAGAGACAGGGGCTCTGGGGCCAACGTCCTGACTTTC
TRBJ2-3	TRBV3-1/TRBV3-2	TRBD2	.	CASSERGTSGADTQYF	TGTGCCAGCAGCGAGCGCGGGACTAGCGGGGCAGATACGCAGTATTTT
TRBJ2-1	TRBV11-2	.	.	CASSLDGYEQFF	TGTGCCAGCAGCTTAGACGGTTATGAGCAGTTCTTC
TRBJ1-6	TRBV19	TRBD1	.	CASSIGQGVLYSYNSPLHF	TGTGCCAGTAGTATCGGTCAGGGGGTATTATACTCCTATAATTCACCCCTCCACTTT
TRBJ2-1	TRBV30	TRBD2	.	CAWSSTSGAYNEQFF	TGTGCCTGGAGTTCTACTAGCGGGGCTTACAATGAGCAGTTCTTC
TRBJ2-1	TRBV29-1	.	.	CSVDGYGDLNEQFF	TGCAGCGTTGACGGGTACGGGGATCTTAATGAGCAGTTCTTC
TRBJ2-2	TRBV2	.	.	CASSATGLNTGELFF	TGTGCCAGCAGTGCTACAGGGTTGAACACCGGGGAGCTGTTTTTT
TRBJ2-3	TRBV24-1	.	.	CATEEGSTDTQYF	TGTGCCACCGAGGAGGGGAGTACAGATACGCAGTATTTT
TRBJ2-7	TRBV6-5	.	.	CASRARGVLYEQYF	TGTGCCAGCAGGGCTCGGGGAGTCCTTTACGAGCAGTACTTC
TRBJ1-2	TRBV28	TRBD1	.	CASSLVDRASSGYTF	TGTGCCAGCAGCCTAGTGGACAGGGCGAGCTCCGGCTACACCTTC
TRBJ1-6	TRBV5-1	.	.	CASSLTTGSSSPLHF	TGCGCCAGCAGCTTGACTACAGGGAGTTCCTCACCCCTCCACTTT
TRBJ2-1	TRBV6-5	.	few	CASRFLGYKNNEQFF	TGTGCCAGCAGATTCCTAGGATATAAGAACAATGAGCAGTTCTTC
TRBJ2-7	TRBV3-1/TRBV3-2	.	few	CASSPGDWSYEQYF	TGTGCCAGCAGCCCTGGGGACTGGTCCTACGAGCAGTACTTC
TRBJ1-6	TRBV28	.	.	CASRGPHSYNSPLHF	TGTGCCAGCAGGGGGCCCCACTCCTATAATTCACCCCTCCACTTT
TRBJ1-5	TRBV7-8	.	.	CASSSDAGGNQPQHF	TGTGCCAGCAGCTCCGATGCAGGGGGCAATCAGCCCCAGCATTTT
TRBJ1-3	TRBV23-1	TRBD1	.	CASSQYRGPRGNTIYF	TGCGCCAGCAGTCAATACAGGGGACCGCGAGGAAACACCATATATTTT